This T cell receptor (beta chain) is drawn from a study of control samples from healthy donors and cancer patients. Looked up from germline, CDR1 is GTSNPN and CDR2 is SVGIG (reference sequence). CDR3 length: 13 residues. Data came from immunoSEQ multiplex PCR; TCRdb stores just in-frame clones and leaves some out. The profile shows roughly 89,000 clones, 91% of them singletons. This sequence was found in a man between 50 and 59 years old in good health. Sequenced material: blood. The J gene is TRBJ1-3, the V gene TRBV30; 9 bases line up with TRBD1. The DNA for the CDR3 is TGTGCATCAACAGGGGGCCTGGCGAACACCATATATTTT. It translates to CASTGGLANTIYF.